Given below is one T cell receptor beta chain in context. Antigen specificity is unknown. This sample is part of a study of T-cell reconstitution after alpha-beta-depleted transplantation in children. Unique molecular identifiers were built into the TCRbeta library. TCRdb reanalysed the PCR reads using MiXCR and keeps one entry per CDR3 protein. The sample has more than 200,000 distinct CDR3 sequences, more than 20% seen once. There are 16 residues in the CDR3. Losses at the gene ends were 4 bases for V and 1 base for J; bases not matched to a gene: 7. Study conclusions and caveats: By about two months after transplant, alpha-beta T cells reportedly arose from several hundred graft clones that had expanded. One year after transplant, T-cell counts and diversity came mostly from newly produced T cells.

The input for sequencing was PBMCs, mostly from graft donor cells, taken 360 days after TCRalphabeta/CD19-depleted stem cell transplant. The clonotype comes from a female patient aged 2-9 years who had a stem cell transplant for congenital amegakaryocytic thrombocytopenia, so the T cells may come from the graft donor. The chain has TRBV12-3 or TRBV12-4 and TRBJ2-5; 9 bases are shared with TRBD2. Here the CDR3 reads CASSSRLADSQETQYF. The DNA for the CDR3 is TGTGCCAGCAGTTCCCGACTAGCGGATTCCCAAGAGACCCAGTACTTC.